These 26 T cell receptor beta chains originate from one sample sequenced in a study of long-term antiretroviral therapy in people with HIV. At survey level, the immunoSEQ assay was run in its v3.0 version. Assay: immunoSEQ multiplex PCR; the TCRdb copy retains only in-frame clones and omits some. The table has around 23,000 clones, roughly 80% seen once. The material sequenced was unsorted PBMCs, taken 4.4 years after starting antiretroviral therapy. The receptor set was obtained from a man in his thirties or forties with HIV.

This chain connects TRBV6-5 to TRBJ2-7; 9 nucleotides line up with TRBD1. This CDR3 spans 15 amino acids. Trimming took 5 bases from V and 3 from J; bases not matched to a gene: 8. CDR1 and CDR2 from the germline V gene are MNHEY and SVGAGI. CDR3 sequence: CASSPRTGVGYEQYF. CDR3 bases: TGTGCCAGCAGTCCTAGGACAGGGGTGGGCTACGAGCAGTACTTC.

This clone was detected only a few times. This sequence joins TRBV27 and TRBJ1-1; TRBD1 aligns across 7 bases. CDR1 is MNHEY and CDR2 is SMNVEV in the germline V gene (reference sequence). Losses at the gene ends were 5 bases for V and 1 base for J; bases not matched to a gene: 4. The CDR3 contains 14 residues. In nucleotides, the CDR3 is TGTGCCAGCAGTCCCCGGACAGGGAACACTGAAGCTTTCTTT. Its translation: CASSPRTGNTEAFF.

This chain links TRBV5-1 with TRBJ2-7, with D uncertain. Per germline, CDR1 SGHRS and CDR2 YFSETQ. This CDR3 comprises 13 residues. Trimming took 3 bases from V and 4 from J, leaving 11 bases between them. CDR3 sequence: CASSSAYSYEQYF. In nucleotides, the CDR3 is TGCGCCAGCAGCTCAGCATACTCTTACGAGCAGTACTTC.

CDR3 sequence: CASSYGTGVAEAFF. In nucleotides, the CDR3 is TGTGCCAGCAGTTATGGGACAGGGGTGGCTGAAGCTTTCTTT. The chain carries TRBV27 and TRBJ1-1; TRBD1 aligns across 10 bases. Germline trimming cut 4 bases from V and 6 bases from J; bases unmatched to any gene: 5. Per germline, CDR1 MNHEY and CDR2 SMNVEV (reference sequence). The CDR3 loop spans 14 amino acids.

The table lists this clone with a few counts. V and J are TRBV27 and TRBJ2-1; maybe TRBD2 (6 bases). The V gene lost 3 bases and the J gene lost 8 bases, with 8 bases spanning the gap. The length of the CDR3 is 12 residues. The V gene's germline CDR1 is MNHEY and CDR2 SMNVEV (reference sequence). The CDR3 loop reads CASSFREDEQFF. CDR3 nucleotides: TGTGCCAGCAGTTTCAGGGAGGATGAGCAGTTCTTC.

The V and J genes are TRBV6-1 and TRBJ2-7; no definite D call. Germline V gene data show CDR1 as MNHNS and CDR2 as SASEGT. This CDR3 has 16 residues. V was shortened by 1 base and J by 4 bases, with 17 bases between the two germline ends. The CDR3 DNA is TGTGCCAGCAGTGAAGGAATCTTGGTTGATAAATACGAGCAGTACTTC. Residues: CASSEGILVDKYEQYF.

The chain has TRBV27 and TRBJ2-7; no clear D gene. This CDR3 spans 16 amino acids. CDR1 is MNHEY and CDR2 is SMNVEV in the germline V gene (reference sequence). The V and J ends lost 5 bases and 1 base respectively, with 18 bases between them. The CDR3 nucleotides are TGTGCCAGCAGTCCCTACCTCGGATGGGGATCCTACGAGCAGTACTTC. Residues: CASSPYLGWGSYEQYF.

The V and J genes are TRBV5-6 and TRBJ2-7, with D tentatively TRBD2 (5 bases). V dropped 4 bases and J dropped 1 base, with 12 bases sitting between them. Germline CDR1 is SGHDT and CDR2 is YYEEEE. This CDR3 region has 14 residues. DNA for the CDR3: TGTGCCAGCAGCCCTACTTGGGAGTCCTACGAGCAGTACTTC. It specifies CASSPTWESYEQYF.

This chain uses TRBV11-2 with TRBJ1-1, with D possibly TRBD1 on 5 matching bases. Germline lookup yields CDR1 SGHAT and CDR2 FQNNGV. Trimming pared 4 bases from V and 1 base from J, leaving 16 bases between. This CDR3 comprises 16 residues. The CDR3 region is CASSWGSMGKNTEAFF. The CDR3 DNA reads TGTGCCAGCAGCTGGGGCTCGATGGGCAAGAACACTGAAGCTTTCTTT.

The chain recombines TRBV28 with TRBJ2-1; 10 bases agree with TRBD2. Trimming took 3 bases from V and 7 from J; bases not matched to a gene: 0. Germline-derived CDR1 and CDR2 are MDHEN and SYDVKM. The CDR3 is made up of 13 amino acids. CDR3 loop: CASSLTSGNEQFF. The DNA of the CDR3 is TGTGCCAGCAGTTTGACTAGCGGGAATGAGCAGTTCTTC.

The rearrangement joins TRBV27 to TRBJ2-7, with D possibly TRBD1 on 5 matching bases. Looked up from germline, CDR1 is MNHEY and CDR2 is SMNVEV (reference sequence). This CDR3 is 14 amino acids long. V lost 4 bases to trimming and J lost 4 bases, with 14 bases between them. The CDR3 sequence is CASSSRVDGYEQYF. In DNA, the CDR3 is TGTGCCAGCAGTTCCAGGGTTGACGGGTACGAGCAGTACTTC.

The chain has TRBV6-4 and TRBJ1-2, with D maybe TRBD1 (5 bases). Per germline, CDR1 MRHNA and CDR2 SNTAGT. The ends were cut back, 0 bases at V and 10 bases at J, with 15 bases in the middle. The CDR3 runs to 14 residues. The CDR3 region has the DNA TGTGCCAGCAGTGACTCGAGTTTGGGACTGCCCTACACCTTC. Translation: CASSDSSLGLPYTF.

The chain uses TRBV19 and TRBJ2-6, with D maybe TRBD1 (6 bases). The CDR3 consists of 15 residues. V lost 5 bases and J 1 base, leaving 9 bases between the germline ends. The germline V gene has CDR1 LNHDA and CDR2 SQIVND (reference sequence). CDR3 in amino acids: CASSVQGSGANVLTF. The CDR3 DNA sequence: TGTGCCAGTAGTGTCCAGGGGTCTGGGGCCAACGTCCTGACTTTC.

This clone was seen a few times. As DNA, the CDR3 is TGTGCCAGCAGACATAATAACTATGGCTACACCTTC. Amino acids: CASRHNNYGYTF. V and J are TRBV27 and TRBJ1-2; D is uncertain. This CDR3 comprises 12 residues. The ends were cut back, 6 bases at V and 1 base at J, with 6 bases in the middle. Germline V gene lookup returns CDR1 MNHEY and CDR2 SMNVEV (reference sequence).

The J gene is TRBJ2-5, the V gene TRBV10-3, with 14 bases identical to TRBD2. Judging by the DNA end, TRBJ2-7 fits better; the J call may be wrong. Per germline, CDR1 ENHRY and CDR2 SYGVKD. The CDR3 contains 16 residues. The CDR3: CAISAGLAGENYEQYF. The CDR3, as DNA: TGTGCCATCAGTGCGGGACTAGCGGGAGAGAACTACGAGCAGTACTTC.

In this sample, this clone turned up a few times. This sequence joins TRBV7-6 and TRBJ1-1; D call uncertain. The CDR3 runs 10 residues. Germline values: CDR1 SGHVS, CDR2 FNYEAQ. V was clipped by 2 bases and J by 8 bases, with 3 bases between them. The CDR3 DNA reads as TGTGCCAGCAGCTTATACGAAGCTTTCTTT. Translation gives CASSLYEAFF.

This sequence joins TRBV4-1 and TRBJ2-5, with D possibly matching TRBD2 (5 bases). Germline V gene data show CDR1 as MGHRA and CDR2 as YSYEKL. Trimming stripped 4 bases from V and 5 bases from J, with 11 bases between. This CDR3 spans 13 amino acids. CDR3 bases: TGCGCCAGCAGCCCCCGGGATGGCGAGACCCAGTACTTC. Its protein is CASSPRDGETQYF.

The J gene is TRBJ2-3, the V gene TRBV18; 15 positions agree with TRBD2. V lost 4 bases and J lost 1; bases outside the gene matches: 6. This CDR3 contains 18 residues. CDR1 KGHSH and CDR2 LQKENI come from the germline V gene. The CDR3 loop reads CASSLRTSGRGGTDTQYF. Written as DNA, the CDR3 is TGTGCCAGCTCACTTCGGACTAGCGGGAGGGGCGGCACAGATACGCAGTATTTT.

The V and J genes are TRBV20-1 and TRBJ2-3, with D hard to call. This CDR3 has 11 residues. V was cut by 4 bases and J by 6 bases, with 8 bases left in between. Germline CDR1 DFQATT, CDR2 SNEGSKA (reference sequence). Here the CDR3 reads CSAKGGDTQYF. In nucleotides, the CDR3 is TGCAGTGCTAAGGGCGGTGATACGCAGTATTTT.

The chain combines TRBV5-6 with TRBJ2-7; no clear D. V was pared by 5 bases and J by 9 bases, with 18 bases between. CDR1 is SGHDT, CDR2 YYEEEE, per germline. The CDR3 contains 13 residues. The CDR3, as DNA: TGTGCCAGCAGGATCTCAGGAGCCGCGAGGCAGTACTTC. It codes for CASRISGAARQYF.

This clone appeared a few times. The gene calls are TRBV10-3 and TRBJ2-5; TRBD1 might be the D (6 bases). Germline assignment: CDR1 ENHRY and CDR2 SYGVKD. The CDR3 is 14 residues long. Trimming took off 2 bases at V and 5 bases at J, with 12 bases between the two ends. CDR3 amino acids: CAISEVGGAETQYF. The CDR3 coding sequence is TGTGCCATCAGTGAGGTAGGGGGTGCGGAGACCCAGTACTTC.

V is TRBV5-1 and J is TRBJ1-1; TRBD1 matches 7 bases. J was trimmed by 0 bases and V by 4 bases; bases with no gene match: 6. The CDR3 spans 15 residues. The germline V gene has CDR1 SGHRS and CDR2 YFSETQ. CDR3 sequence reads: CASSTTTGMNTEAFF. The CDR3 DNA reads TGCGCCAGCAGCACGACGACAGGGATGAACACTGAAGCTTTCTTT.

This clone turned up a few times. V and J are TRBV6-1 and TRBJ2-7, with TRBD1 identical over 8 bases. The V segment lost 5 bases and the J segment 6 bases; nucleotides outside the gene matches: 6. Looked up from germline, CDR1 is MNHNS and CDR2 is SASEGT. The CDR3 consists of 13 residues. The CDR3 is CASSTRTGFEQYF. In nucleotides, the CDR3 is TGTGCCAGCAGTACGCGGACAGGGTTCGAGCAGTACTTC.

The CDR3 spells CASSAGQGRLYEQYF. CDR3 nucleotides: TGTGCCAGCAGCGCAGGACAGGGGAGGCTCTACGAGCAGTACTTC. The chain links TRBV9 to TRBJ2-7; 9 bases match TRBD1. V was pared by 3 bases and J by 3 bases, with 7 bases of the junction left unmatched. The length of the CDR3 is 15 residues. The germline V gene encodes CDR1 SGDLS and CDR2 YYNGEE.

The J gene is TRBJ1-1, the V gene TRBV11-2; perhaps TRBD1 as D (5 bases). Germline CDR1 reads SGHAT; CDR2 reads FQNNGV. The CDR3 spans 14 residues. Trimming cost V 3 bases and J 5 bases, with 13 bases left between them. The CDR3 DNA is TGTGCCAGCAGCTTTGGCAGGGTAGGGACTGAAGCTTTCTTT. Translating gives CASSFGRVGTEAFF. Using reference TRBV11-2 and TRBJ1-1 for the parts outside the CDR3, the full variable domain is EAGVAQSPRYKIIEKRQSVAFWCNPISGHATLYWYQQILGQGPKLLIQFQNNGVVDDSQLPKDRFSAERLKGVDSTLKIQPAKLEDSAVYLCASSFGRVGTEAFFGQGTRLTVV.

The J gene is TRBJ1-2, the V gene TRBV11-2; the D gene is possibly TRBD1 (6 bases). Trimming left V 3 bases short and J 0 bases short, with 11 bases between. Germline-derived CDR1 and CDR2 are SGHAT and FQNNGV. This CDR3 has 15 residues. The CDR3 sequence is CASSLGGQSNYGYTF. In DNA, the CDR3 is TGTGCCAGCAGCTTGGGCGGACAGTCTAACTATGGCTACACCTTC.